This T cell receptor beta chain was documented in a study of OX40 agonist ivuxolimab in advanced cancers. The wider study: Dose-escalation patients had hepatocellular carcinoma, melanoma, renal cell or head and neck cancer.

The table came from immunoSEQ multiplex PCR; TCRdb's copy has only in-frame clones and leaves some out. The sample includes 80,000 to 100,000 clones, approximately 93% seen only once; the top ten take 0.15% to 0.2%. The ends were cut back, 5 bases at V and 6 bases at J, with 20 bases in the middle. This CDR3 spans 15 amino acids. Germline CDR1 is SGHNT and CDR2 is YENEEA. The starting material was CD4+ or CD8+ T cells sorted from blood, obtained in a trial of the OX40 agonist ivuxolimab. The V call is TRBV11-3, the J call TRBJ2-7, with D possibly TRBD2 on 6 matching bases. This clonotype was sampled from an adult with an advanced solid tumor such as melanoma, head and neck, liver or kidney cancer. As DNA, the CDR3 is TGTGCCAGCAGCCCGCAGTTTGGAGGGAACCGCGAGCAGTACTTC. This sequence encodes CASSPQFGGNREQYF.